The 31 T cell receptor beta chains listed next were all sequenced from one sample in a study of shared clonotypes between healthy human individuals. Clones were read by immunoSEQ multiplex PCR, and TCRdb kept only the in-frame ones, dropping some. There are about 2.5 million clones in the sample; roughly 90% occur only once, and 0.3% to 0.4% lies in the top ten. Specimen: naive CD4+ T cells from PBMCs. Subset noted: CD45RA+ positively selected. These receptors were collected from a man aged 18 to 29 in good health. Some clones in this sample may be carry-over from other donors' samples.

CDR3 region: CASSVTGEQFF. Written as DNA, the CDR3 is TGTGCCAGCAGTGTCACAGGGGAGCAGTTCTTC. V and J are TRBV2 and TRBJ2-1, with D perhaps TRBD1 (6 bases). Germline V gene sequence: CDR1 SNHLY, CDR2 FYNNEI. V was shortened by 4 bases and J by 10 bases, with 8 bases between the two germline ends. The CDR3 extends over 11 amino acids.

The chain is built from TRBV11-2 and TRBJ2-5; D unclear. Trimming cost V 2 bases and J 4 bases, with 14 bases left between them. The CDR3 is 15 residues long. CDR1 SGHAT and CDR2 FQNNGV come from the germline V gene. CDR3 DNA: TGTGCCAGCAGCTTATTGGCCAACGCTGTAGAGACCCAGTACTTC. Translating gives CASSLLANAVETQYF.

This clone was seen only a few times. The sample carries other DNA sequences with the same CDR3. This sequence joins TRBV5-1 and TRBJ1-3, with D unclear. Deletions cut 4 bases from V and 0 bases from J, with 8 bases between. CDR3 length: 14 residues. From germline, CDR1 is SGHRS and CDR2 YFSETQ. CDR3 in amino acids: CASSPGSSGNTIYF. The CDR3 DNA sequence: TGCGCCAGCAGCCCCGGGTCCTCTGGAAACACCATATATTTT.

V is TRBV7-7 and J is TRBJ2-5; D remains unclear. The ends were cut back, 1 base at V and 1 base at J, with 13 bases in the middle. The CDR3 consists of 16 residues. Per the germline V gene, CDR1 is SSHAT and CDR2 is FNYEAQ (reference sequence). CDR3 in DNA: TGTGCCAGCAGCTTAGGATATAAGGACCGCCAAGAGACCCAGTACTTC. Protein product: CASSLGYKDRQETQYF.

The rearrangement links TRBV7-9 to TRBJ1-5, with D perhaps matching TRBD1 (6 bases). V gave up 3 bases and J gave up 3 bases, with 6 bases separating them. In germline, CDR1 is SEHNR, CDR2 FQNEAQ (reference sequence). This CDR3 region has 13 residues. CDR3 bases: TGTGCCAGCAGCTTGGGACACAATCAGCCCCAGCATTTT. Protein product: CASSLGHNQPQHF.

The chain links TRBV7-2 to TRBJ1-5; no clear D. The CDR3 is 17 amino acids. The germline V gene has CDR1 SGHTA and CDR2 FQGNSA. With 3 bases removed from V and 0 bases from J, the gap between germline ends came to 15 bases. The CDR3: CASSFMPQTYSNQPQHF. As DNA, the CDR3 is TGTGCCAGCAGCTTTATGCCACAGACCTATAGCAATCAGCCCCAGCATTTT.

This chain joins TRBV15 and TRBJ2-3, with D possibly being TRBD1 (5 bases). CDR1 and CDR2 from the germline V gene are LNHNV and YYDKDF (reference sequence). Trimming pared 6 bases from V and 0 bases from J, leaving 10 bases between. The CDR3 is made up of 14 amino acids. The CDR3 loop is CATRGPHSTDTQYF. As DNA, the CDR3 is TGTGCCACCAGGGGGCCTCACAGCACAGATACGCAGTATTTT.

The V call is TRBV18, the J call TRBJ1-5; 7 bases map to TRBD1. Trimming at V came to 3 bases and at J to 4 bases, leaving 9 bases not matched to a gene. This CDR3 region has 16 residues. Looked up from germline, CDR1 is KGHSH and CDR2 is LQKENI. CDR3 bases: TGTGCCAGCTCACCCCCTTGGGCAGGGGGAAATCAGCCCCAGCATTTT. Amino acid sequence: CASSPPWAGGNQPQHF.

The chain is built from TRBV6-5 and TRBJ2-3, with D possibly TRBD2 on 7 matching bases. Looked up from germline, CDR1 is MNHEY and CDR2 is SVGAGI. The CDR3 extends over 13 amino acids. Trimming shortened V by 11 bases and J by 5 bases, and 17 bases separated the two germline ends. The CDR3 coding sequence is TGTGCCTGCTCGGGGGGCCCAGTAGATACGCAGTATTTT. This gives the protein CACSGGPVDTQYF.

The chain joins TRBV6-6 to TRBJ2-7, with D unresolved. V was clipped by 6 bases and J by 10 bases, with 16 bases between them. CDR1 is MNHNY and CDR2 is SVGAGI in the germline V gene (reference sequence). The CDR3 length is 12 residues. CDR3 nucleotide sequence: TGTGCCAGCAGCACTGGACCTTCGGCACAGTACTTC. Its protein is CASSTGPSAQYF.

As DNA, the CDR3 is TGCGCCAGCAGCCTCCTAACGGGGACAGCAGAAGCTTTCTTT. This codes for CASSLLTGTAEAFF. The rearrangement uses TRBV4-3 and TRBJ1-1, with 7 bases fitting TRBD1. The trim removed 4 bases at V and 8 bases at J, leaving 10 bases unmatched. CDR3 length: 14 residues. Germline values: CDR1 LGHNA, CDR2 YSLEER.

The V call is TRBV6-5, the J call TRBJ1-1; no reliable D call. V dropped 7 bases and J dropped 0 bases, with 9 bases sitting between them. Germline loops: CDR1 MNHEY, CDR2 SVGAGI. This CDR3 has 13 amino acids. The CDR3, as DNA: TGTGCCAGCACAAGGGTCATGAACACTGAAGCTTTCTTT. Translation: CASTRVMNTEAFF.

This clone appeared once. V is TRBV10-3 and J is TRBJ1-5, with D maybe TRBD1 (6 bases). The V gene lost 8 bases and the J gene lost 5 bases, with 13 bases spanning the gap. Germline CDR1 ENHRY, CDR2 SYGVKD. This CDR3 comprises 13 residues. In nucleotides, the CDR3 is TGTGCCATCGCGGTGGCAGGGGATCAGCCCCAGCATTTT. Amino acids: CAIAVAGDQPQHF.

The V and J genes are TRBV11-2 and TRBJ1-1, with D unresolved. Trimming shortened V by 5 bases and J by 0 bases, and 10 bases separated the two germline ends. The CDR3 totals 14 residues. Germline CDR1 is SGHAT and CDR2 is FQNNGV. The CDR3: CASSPGRMNTEAFF. Here the CDR3 DNA reads TGTGCCAGCAGCCCCGGAAGGATGAACACTGAAGCTTTCTTT.

V usage is TRBV18 and J usage is TRBJ2-5; a weak D match, TRBD1 (5 bases). CDR1 is KGHSH and CDR2 is LQKENI in the germline V gene. CDR3 length equals 14 residues. Trimming pared 1 base from V and 5 bases from J, leaving 11 bases between. The CDR3 DNA is TGTGCCAGCTCACCACTGGGGCGCGGTGAGACCCAGTACTTC. It yields the protein CASSPLGRGETQYF.

The rearrangement uses TRBV19 and TRBJ1-1, with TRBD1 as a possible D gene (6 bases). Germline assignment: CDR1 LNHDA and CDR2 SQIVND (reference sequence). The CDR3 spans 18 residues. Between the trimmed V and J ends, which lost 3 bases and 0 bases, there was a span of 20 bases. The CDR3 DNA sequence: TGTGCCAGTAGTATCCGGGTGATGGGGGCGAATCTGAACACTGAAGCTTTCTTT. It encodes CASSIRVMGANLNTEAFF.

This clone was detected once. The V gene is TRBV28, the J gene TRBJ2-5; TRBD2 matches 9 bases. CDR1 MDHEN and CDR2 SYDVKM come from the germline V gene. CDR3 length: 15 amino acids. Unmatched junction bases numbered 8, after V lost 4 bases and J lost 5 bases. The CDR3 spells CASSSVGSGSETQYF. The DNA of the CDR3 is TGTGCCAGCAGTTCAGTGGGTAGCGGGAGTGAGACCCAGTACTTC.

The genes are TRBV5-1 and TRBJ1-3; D is perhaps TRBD1 (6 bases). Per germline, CDR1 SGHRS and CDR2 YFSETQ. Trimming cost V 2 bases and J 1 base, with 16 bases left between them. The CDR3 totals 17 residues. The CDR3 nucleotides are TGCGCCAGCAGCTTCGGTCGGTCAGGGACATCTGGAAACACCATATATTTT. Its translation is CASSFGRSGTSGNTIYF.

With regard to this clone: The identical CDR3 is also encoded by other nucleotide sequences in the sample. The rearrangement links TRBV18 to TRBJ1-2; D is perhaps TRBD1 (5 bases). Germline values: CDR1 KGHSH, CDR2 LQKENI. V lost 2 bases, J lost 2 bases, and 9 bases lay in between. The CDR3 is made up of 14 amino acids. The CDR3: CASSPSDSNYGYTF. The CDR3 DNA reads TGTGCCAGCTCACCATCCGACAGCAACTATGGCTACACCTTC. Using reference TRBV18 and TRBJ1-2 for the parts outside the CDR3, the full variable domain is NAGVMQNPRHLVRRRGQEARLRCSPMKGHSHVYWYRQLPEEGLKFMVYLQKENIIDESGMPKERFSAEFPKEGPSILRIQQVVRGDSAAYFCASSPSDSNYGYTFGSGTRLTVV.

This clone has just one count. The genes are TRBV11-2 and TRBJ1-2; possible D gene TRBD1, 5 bases. The CDR3 runs 14 residues. V was shortened by 6 bases and J by 7 bases, with 18 bases between the two germline ends. Germline lookup yields CDR1 SGHAT and CDR2 FQNNGV. The CDR3 spells CASSTWEGRSGYTF. DNA for the CDR3: TGTGCCAGCAGTACGTGGGAGGGGAGATCTGGCTACACCTTC. The full variable domain, with the rest looked up from reference TRBV11-2 and TRBJ1-2, is EAGVAQSPRYKIIEKRQSVAFWCNPISGHATLYWYQQILGQGPKLLIQFQNNGVVDDSQLPKDRFSAERLKGVDSTLKIQPAKLEDSAVYLCASSTWEGRSGYTFGSGTRLTVV.

CDR3 sequence reads: CASSLSTGTLNYEQYF. CDR3 nucleotide sequence: TGCGCCAGCAGCTTATCCACCGGGACACTGAACTACGAGCAGTACTTC. V and J are TRBV5-1 and TRBJ2-7, with D perhaps TRBD1 (6 bases). The V gene lost 2 bases and the J gene lost 3 bases, with 18 bases spanning the gap. This CDR3 has 16 residues. Germline V gene data show CDR1 as SGHRS and CDR2 as YFSETQ.

The CDR3 bases are TGTGCCAGCAGTTCCGACAGGGCACCGAACACCGGGGAGCTGTTTTTT. Its translation is CASSSDRAPNTGELFF. V and J are TRBV27 and TRBJ2-2; 7 nucleotides agree with TRBD1. The CDR3 is 16 residues long. Unmatched junction bases numbered 5, after V lost 4 bases and J lost 0 bases. CDR1 and CDR2 from the germline V gene are MNHEY and SMNVEV (reference sequence).

The chain links TRBV19 to TRBJ1-5; TRBD1 aligns across 10 bases. Germline V gene sequence: CDR1 LNHDA, CDR2 SQIVND (reference sequence). The CDR3 is 13 residues long. Trimming removed 10 bases from V and 7 bases from J; junction bases left unmatched: 7. DNA of the CDR3: TGTGCCACCGACCGGGACAGGGGACAGCCCCAGCATTTT. Translation: CATDRDRGQPQHF.

The V gene is TRBV19, the J gene TRBJ2-1, with no clear D. The CDR3 length is 13 residues. With 5 bases removed from V and 10 bases from J, the gap between germline ends came to 15 bases. Looked up from germline, CDR1 is LNHDA and CDR2 is SQIVND (reference sequence). The CDR3 reads CASSPRTASEQFF. CDR3 DNA sequence: TGTGCCAGTAGTCCAAGGACCGCCTCGGAGCAGTTCTTC.

Notes on this clone: Mismatch with germline at one junction end may stem from a read error. The V gene is TRBV29-1, the J gene TRBJ2-5, with D tentatively TRBD2 (6 bases). The CDR3 covers 15 residues. Germline V gene sequence: CDR1 SQVTM, CDR2 ANQGSEA. The CDR3 region is CSAEGIGGYQETQYF. The CDR3 nucleotides are TGCAGCGCTGAAGGGATCGGGGGTTATCAAGAGACCCAGTACTTC. The full variable domain, with the rest looked up from reference TRBV29-1 and TRBJ2-5, is SAVISQKPSRDICQRGTSLTIQCQVDSQVTMMFWYRQQPGQSLTLIATANQGSEATYESGFVIDKFPISRPNLTFSTLTVSNMSPEDSSIYLCSAEGIGGYQETQYFGPGTRLLVL.

The rearrangement links TRBV5-1 to TRBJ2-3, with TRBD1 matching over 7 bases. This CDR3 has 18 residues. With 0 bases clipped from V and 4 bases from J, the junction kept 14 bases outside the gene matches. CDR1 SGHRS and CDR2 YFSETQ come from the germline V gene. CDR3: CASSLVVSYYRGADTQYF. CDR3 DNA: TGCGCCAGCAGCTTGGTGGTGTCGTACTACAGGGGTGCAGATACGCAGTATTTT.

The genes are TRBV7-3 and TRBJ2-1; TRBD2 matches 12 bases. Germline loops: CDR1 SGHTA, CDR2 FQGTGA. The V gene end was trimmed by 6 bases and the J gene end by 7 bases; junction bases not matched to a gene: 10. The CDR3 loop spans 16 amino acids. This chain's CDR3 is CASSPSGLAGGNEQFF. DNA for the CDR3: TGTGCCAGCAGTCCCAGCGGTCTAGCGGGAGGGAATGAGCAGTTCTTC.

This chain uses TRBV7-2 with TRBJ1-1; D is unresolved. This CDR3 spans 13 amino acids. V lost 7 bases to trimming and J lost 1 base, with 10 bases between them. Germline V CDR1 and CDR2: SGHTA, FQGNSA. The CDR3 is CASTRRGNTEAFF. CDR3 nucleotide sequence: TGTGCCAGCACCCGGCGGGGGAACACTGAAGCTTTCTTT.

This chain's CDR3 is CASSLEGRLAKNIQYF. CDR3 nucleotide sequence: TGTGCCAGCAGCTTGGAAGGCAGACTAGCCAAAAACATTCAGTACTTC. The rearrangement uses TRBV5-4 and TRBJ2-4, with D unclear. Germline-derived CDR1 and CDR2 are SGHNT and YYREEE (reference sequence). V lost 0 bases, J lost 0 bases, and 10 bases lay in between. CDR3 length equals 16 residues.

The chain couples TRBV30 to TRBJ1-1; D is perhaps TRBD1 (6 bases). V lost 4 bases to trimming and J lost 0 bases, with 21 bases between them. The CDR3 length is 17 residues. The V gene's germline CDR1 is GTSNPN and CDR2 SVGIG (reference sequence). The DNA for the CDR3 is TGTGCCTGGAACCCCCTCCTACAGGGCCGGGTGAACACTGAAGCTTTCTTT. Residues: CAWNPLLQGRVNTEAFF. Based on the CDR3 plus reference TRBV30 and TRBJ1-1, the full variable domain is SQTIHQWPATLVQPVGSPLSLECTVEGTSNPNLYWYRQAAGRGLQLLFYSVGIGQISSEVPQNLSASRPQDRQFILSSKKLLLSDSGFYLCAWNPLLQGRVNTEAFFGQGTRLTVV.

This chain connects TRBV7-2 to TRBJ2-5; weak D call: TRBD2 (6 bases). The CDR3 sequence is 12 residues long. Per germline, CDR1 SGHTA and CDR2 FQGNSA. With 4 bases removed from V and 5 bases from J, the gap between germline ends came to 8 bases. The CDR3 loop is CASSWGEETQYF. The CDR3 bases are TGTGCCAGCAGCTGGGGGGAGGAGACCCAGTACTTC.